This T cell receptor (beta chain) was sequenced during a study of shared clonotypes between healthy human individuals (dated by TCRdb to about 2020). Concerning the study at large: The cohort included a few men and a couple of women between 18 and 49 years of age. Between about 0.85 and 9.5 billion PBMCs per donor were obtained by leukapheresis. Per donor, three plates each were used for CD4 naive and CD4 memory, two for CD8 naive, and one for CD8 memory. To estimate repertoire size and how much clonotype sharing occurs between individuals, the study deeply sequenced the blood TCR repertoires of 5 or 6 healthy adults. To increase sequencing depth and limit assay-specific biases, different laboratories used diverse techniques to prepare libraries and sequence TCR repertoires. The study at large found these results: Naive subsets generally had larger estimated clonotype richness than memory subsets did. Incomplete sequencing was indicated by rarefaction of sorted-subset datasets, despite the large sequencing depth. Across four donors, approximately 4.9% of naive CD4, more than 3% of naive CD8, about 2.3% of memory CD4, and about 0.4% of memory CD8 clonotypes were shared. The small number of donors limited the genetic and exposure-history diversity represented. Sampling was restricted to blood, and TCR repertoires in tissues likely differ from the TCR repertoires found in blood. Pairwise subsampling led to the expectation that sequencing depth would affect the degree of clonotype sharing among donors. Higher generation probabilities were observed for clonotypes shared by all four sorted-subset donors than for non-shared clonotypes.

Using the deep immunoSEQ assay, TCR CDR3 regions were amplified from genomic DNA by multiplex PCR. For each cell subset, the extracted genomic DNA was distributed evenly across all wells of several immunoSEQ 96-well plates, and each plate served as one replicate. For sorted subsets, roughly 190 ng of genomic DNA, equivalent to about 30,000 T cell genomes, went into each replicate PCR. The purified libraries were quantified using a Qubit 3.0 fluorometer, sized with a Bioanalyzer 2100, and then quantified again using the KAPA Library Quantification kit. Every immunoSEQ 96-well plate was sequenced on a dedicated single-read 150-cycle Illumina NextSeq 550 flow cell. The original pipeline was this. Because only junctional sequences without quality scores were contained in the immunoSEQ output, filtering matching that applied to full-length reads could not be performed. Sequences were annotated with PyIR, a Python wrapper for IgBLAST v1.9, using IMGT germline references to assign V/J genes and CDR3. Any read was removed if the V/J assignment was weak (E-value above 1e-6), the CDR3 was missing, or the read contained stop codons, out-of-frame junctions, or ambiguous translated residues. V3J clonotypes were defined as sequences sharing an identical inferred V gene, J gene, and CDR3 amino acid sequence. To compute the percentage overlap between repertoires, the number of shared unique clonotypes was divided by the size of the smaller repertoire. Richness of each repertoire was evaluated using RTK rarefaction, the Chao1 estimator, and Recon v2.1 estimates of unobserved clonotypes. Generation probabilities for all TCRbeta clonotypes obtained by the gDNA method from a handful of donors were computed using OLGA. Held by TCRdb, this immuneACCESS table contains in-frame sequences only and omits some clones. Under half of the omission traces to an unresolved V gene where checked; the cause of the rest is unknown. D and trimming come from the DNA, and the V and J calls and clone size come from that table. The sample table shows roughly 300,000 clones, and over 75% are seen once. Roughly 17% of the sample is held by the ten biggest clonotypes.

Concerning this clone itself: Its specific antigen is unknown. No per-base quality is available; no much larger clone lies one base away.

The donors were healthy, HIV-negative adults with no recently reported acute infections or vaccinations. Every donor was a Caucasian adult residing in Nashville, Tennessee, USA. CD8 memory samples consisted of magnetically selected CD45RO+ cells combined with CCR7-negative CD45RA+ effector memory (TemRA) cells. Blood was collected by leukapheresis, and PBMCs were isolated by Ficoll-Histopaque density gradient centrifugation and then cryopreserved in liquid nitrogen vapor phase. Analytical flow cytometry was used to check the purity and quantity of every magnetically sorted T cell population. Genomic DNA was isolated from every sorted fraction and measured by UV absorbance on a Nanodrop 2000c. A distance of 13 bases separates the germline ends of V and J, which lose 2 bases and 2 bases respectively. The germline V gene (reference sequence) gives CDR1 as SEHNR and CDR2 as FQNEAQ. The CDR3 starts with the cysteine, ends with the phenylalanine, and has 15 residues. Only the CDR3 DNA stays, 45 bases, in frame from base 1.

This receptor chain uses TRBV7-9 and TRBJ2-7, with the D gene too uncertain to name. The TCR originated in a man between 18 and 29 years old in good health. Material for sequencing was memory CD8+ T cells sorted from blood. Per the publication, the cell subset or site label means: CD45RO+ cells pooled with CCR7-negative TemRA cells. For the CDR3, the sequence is CASSLLLGTTYEQYF. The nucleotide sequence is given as TGTGCCAGCAGCTTATTGTTAGGCACAACCTACGAGCAGTACTTC.